This record concerns one T cell receptor beta chain sequence. Patients of the Seattle cohort, enrolled during active infection, were followed longitudinally. The length of the CDR3 is 17 residues. The source of the sample is a study of blood T cell repertoires in COVID-19. The repertoire was sequenced with immunoSEQ multiplex PCR; TCRdb's copy has only in-frame clones and lacks some. The table includes approximately 100,000 clones, around 80% detected once. The chain carries TRBV12-2 and TRBJ2-7; TRBD2 reflects the table's D call only, with no check against the DNA. TRBV12-2 is flagged as a pseudogene. The material sequenced was peripheral blood. The sequence was obtained from an elderly man with COVID-19, enrolled during active disease. CDR3 residues: CASRLALGSGRAYEQYF. The CDR3, as DNA: TGTGCAAGTCGCTTAGCGCTTGGTAGCGGGAGGGCTTACGAGCAGTACTTC.